This T cell receptor beta chain comes out of a study of cytomegalovirus exposure and HLA in healthy donors. Clones were sequenced by immunoSEQ multiplex PCR, and TCRdb holds only the in-frame ones, with some missing. Here the sample spans about 260,000 clones, about 92% being singletons. This CDR3 is 12 amino acids long. V lost 1 base and J 6 bases, leaving 3 bases between the germline ends. Germline V gives CDR1 MNHEY, CDR2 SMNVEV (reference sequence). The clonotype originates from a woman aged 30 to 39 in good health and CMV-seronegative. This chain uses TRBV27 with TRBJ2-2; D not certain. Sequenced material: PBMCs. The CDR3 here is CASSLFAGELFF. DNA for the CDR3: TGTGCCAGCAGTTTATTTGCCGGGGAGCTGTTTTTT.